This T cell receptor (beta chain) was identified during a study of T cell responses to AZD1222 COVID-19 vaccine. Regarding the study as a whole: Baseline serology detected seropositivity in only 5 or 6 AZD1222 recipients. With two AZD1222 doses given, Spike-specific TCR breadth and depth both rose.

Repertoires were generated with immunoSEQ multiplex PCR, while TCRdb's copy carries only in-frame clones and drops some. The table records roughly 100,000 clones, around 90% of them present only once. CDR1 is LGHDT and CDR2 is YNNKEL in the germline V gene (reference sequence). Between the trimmed V and J ends, which lost 1 base and 6 bases, there was a span of 12 bases. The CDR3 is 14 residues long. A remark on this clone: Antigen: not known.

The receptor was derived from an adult in good health. The starting material was peripheral blood, obtained on day 0 of AZD1222 vaccination. V is TRBV3-1 (or the pseudogene TRBV3-2) and J is TRBJ1-1, with D possibly TRBD1 on 5 matching bases. Here the CDR3 DNA reads TGTGCCAGCAGCCAAGCAGGGAGGATGGCTGAAGCTTTCTTT. Encoded protein: CASSQAGRMAEAFF.